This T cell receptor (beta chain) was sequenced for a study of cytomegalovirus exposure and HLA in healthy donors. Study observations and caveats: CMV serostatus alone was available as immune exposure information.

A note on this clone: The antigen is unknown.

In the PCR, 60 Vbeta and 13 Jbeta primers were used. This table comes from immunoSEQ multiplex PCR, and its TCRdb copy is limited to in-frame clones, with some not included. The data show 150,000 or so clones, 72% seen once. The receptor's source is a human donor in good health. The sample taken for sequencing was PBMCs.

CDR3 nucleotide sequence: TGTGCCAGCAGCGCTCGTGTCTTAGGAGGCAATCAGCCCCAGCATTTT. It encodes CASSARVLGGNQPQHF. V usage is TRBV7-6 and J usage is TRBJ1-5; D remains ambiguous. Germline V gene lookup returns CDR1 SGHVS and CDR2 FNYEAQ. The CDR3 runs 16 residues. The V and J ends lost 5 bases and 2 bases respectively, with 16 bases between them.